This T cell receptor (beta chain) emerged from a study of blood T cell repertoires in COVID-19. Study in general: Acute and convalescent COVID-19 specimens originated in the United States, Italy and Spain. From T cells, B-cell-depleted T cells, or PBMCs came the material, which was cDNA or gDNA.

Authors' methods: Estimated nucleated cell counts came from reference gene primer amplification. The assay was immunoSEQ multiplex PCR, and TCRdb's table has in-frame clones only and misses some. For V, J and clone size, that table is used; D and trimming come from the DNA. Of over 75,000 clones listed, 90% are singletons. The germline V gene has CDR1 DFQATT and CDR2 SNEGSKA (reference sequence). The CDR3 contains 13 residues. Trimming removed 3 bases from V and 2 bases from J, with 7 bases in between. The rearrangement uses TRBV20-1 and TRBJ1-4; D is ambiguous. This clonotype was sampled from a human donor with active COVID-19. The donor label of this sample is uncertain. Source material: peripheral blood. The CDR3 sequence is CSASPMTNEKLFF. The CDR3 DNA is TGCAGTGCTAGTCCAATGACTAATGAAAAACTGTTTTTT.